One sample yielded the 27 T cell receptor beta chains listed below, sequenced in a study of regulatory T cells in long-lasting Graves disease (dated by TCRdb to about 2021). Libraries were constructed by multiplex PCR. Instrument used: Illumina HiSeq 4000. To build TCR beta libraries, CDR3 regions were amplified by Arm-PCR using iRepertoire HTBI primers. The public sequencing data were trimmed at Q25 with fastp and processed into clonotypes with MiXCR by TCRdb, which kept only in-frame beta chains. Here each entry gathers all rows of one CDR3 protein and keeps the most common genes and DNA. This sample lists hundreds of thousands of distinct CDR3 sequences; 12% were detected once. Roughly 8.2% of the sample goes to the ten largest clones. The sample's time point label is to be understood as: newly diagnosed GD, antithyroid drugs for less than 3 months. For both TCR sequencing and RNA sequencing, RNA was extracted from PBMCs using TRIzol.

This same sample was also part of a study on T cells in Graves' hyperthyroidism and ophthalmopathy.

Material: peripheral blood mononuclear cells (PBMCs), obtained at new diagnosis, from a patient treated with antithyroid drugs. The receptors shown here come from a woman in her thirties with Graves disease. Donor details come from another sample of the same person, matched by shared clones.

This clonotype was detected many times. The genes are TRBV27 and TRBJ2-3, with 8 bases matching TRBD2. The V and J ends lost 6 bases and 8 bases, in that order; junction bases with no gene match: 13. The CDR3 contains 15 residues. The germline V gene has CDR1 MNHEY and CDR2 SMNVEV (reference sequence). CDR3 nucleotide sequence: TGTGCCAGCAGCATCCTTAGCGGGGCGGAGGGTACGCAGTATTTT. Translated: CASSILSGAEGTQYF.

To note about this clonotype: One end of the junction is discordant with germline, which a read error may explain. This sequence joins TRBV4-1 and TRBJ2-7; 8 bases line up with TRBD2. The CDR3 is made up of 15 amino acids. Germline V gene sequence: CDR1 MGHRA, CDR2 YSYEKL. DNA of the CDR3: TGCGCCAGCAGCCTCCGGTTAGCGGGATCCTACGAGCAGTGCTTC. Its protein product is CASSLRLAGSYEQCF.

This clonotype appeared many times. The chain carries TRBV28 and TRBJ2-1, with D possibly TRBD1 on 6 matching bases. The CDR3 runs to 15 residues. Germline V gene data show CDR1 as MDHEN and CDR2 as SYDVKM. V was cut by 4 bases and J by 4 bases, with 14 bases left in between. CDR3 protein: CASSSSGTNYNEQFF. In DNA, the CDR3 is TGTGCCAGCAGTTCCTCCGGGACAAATTACAATGAGCAGTTCTTC.

This clonotype was recorded at least ten times. This rearrangement joins TRBV11-2 to TRBJ1-6, with 7 bases aligning to TRBD1. The V gene's germline CDR1 is SGHAT and CDR2 FQNNGV. Trimming removed 4 bases from V and 10 bases from J; junction bases left unmatched: 13. The CDR3 sequence is 16 residues long. CDR3 amino acids: CASSSVRQGWGSPLHF. DNA for the CDR3: TGTGCCAGCAGCTCCGTACGACAGGGCTGGGGGTCACCCCTCCACTTT.

This clonotype was recorded many times. The V call is TRBV2, the J call TRBJ2-1; 8 nucleotides line up with TRBD2. The CDR3 extends over 15 amino acids. The V and J ends lost 6 bases and 6 bases, in that order; junction bases with no gene match: 10. Germline loops: CDR1 SNHLY, CDR2 FYNNEI. This CDR3 is CASSGGEIGANEQFF. The CDR3 region has the DNA TGTGCCAGCAGCGGGGGGGAAATTGGGGCCAATGAGCAGTTCTTC.

The CDR3 bases are TGTGCCTGGAGTGCAGGGGGTTGGGGTTACTTTGAAAAACTGTTTTTT. This translates into CAWSAGGWGYFEKLFF. This chain links TRBV30 with TRBJ1-4; 7 bases are a match to TRBD1. Germline V gene data show CDR1 as GTSNPN and CDR2 as SVGIG (reference sequence). Trimming removed 1 base from V and 7 bases from J; junction bases left unmatched: 12. The CDR3 loop spans 16 amino acids.

This rearrangement joins TRBV27 to TRBJ2-1; no clear D gene. The DNA matches TRBJ2-5 better at its end, which makes the J call doubtful. Looked up from germline, CDR1 is MNHEY and CDR2 is SMNVEV (reference sequence). The length of the CDR3 is 15 residues. Here the CDR3 DNA reads TGTGCCAGCAGTCATACTCTCGGTATCCAAGAGACCCAGTACTTC. This sequence encodes CASSHTLGIQETQYF.

This clonotype was recorded at least ten times. The rearrangement links TRBV2 to TRBJ1-4; D remains ambiguous. CDR1 SNHLY and CDR2 FYNNEI come from the germline V gene. V lost 6 bases and J 0 bases, leaving 14 bases between the germline ends. The CDR3 totals 16 residues. In nucleotides, the CDR3 is TGTGCCAGCAGGAAGTTCCACACTTCAACTAATGAAAAACTGTTTTTT. It yields the protein CASRKFHTSTNEKLFF.

This clonotype was seen repeatedly, ten times or more. V gene TRBV2 combines with J gene TRBJ1-1; D call uncertain. Trimming stripped 3 bases from V and 11 bases from J, with 7 bases between. The CDR3 is 10 residues long. The V gene's germline CDR1 is SNHLY and CDR2 FYNNEI. The CDR3 bases are TGTGCCAGCAGTGATTGGGAGGCTTTCTTT. Translation: CASSDWEAFF.

In its sample, this clonotype was seen many times. The rearrangement joins TRBV20-1 to TRBJ2-7; D is ambiguous. In germline, CDR1 is DFQATT, CDR2 SNEGSKA (reference sequence). Trimming stripped 0 bases from V and 3 bases from J, with 15 bases between. The CDR3 covers 15 residues. In DNA, the CDR3 is TGCAGTGCTAGAGATCTTGCGACAAAAATCTACGAGCAGTACTTC. Translating it yields CSARDLATKIYEQYF.

This clonotype was observed many times. The V and J genes are TRBV27 and TRBJ2-1, with 8 bases identical to TRBD2. J gave up 6 bases and V 6 bases, and 19 bases lay outside the gene matches. Germline V gene data show CDR1 as MNHEY and CDR2 as SMNVEV (reference sequence). The CDR3 spans 18 residues. CDR3 in amino acids: CASSLGVQGLAWANEQFF. CDR3 nucleotides: TGTGCCAGCAGCCTAGGGGTGCAAGGACTAGCTTGGGCCAATGAGCAGTTCTTC.

This clonotype showed up just a few times. The chain couples TRBV7-2 to TRBJ1-2, with D perhaps matching TRBD1 (5 bases). CDR3 length: 13 amino acids. V was cut by 1 base and J by 8 bases, with 11 bases left in between. CDR1 is SGHTA, CDR2 FQGNSA, per germline. CDR3 DNA sequence: TGTGCCAGCAGCTTAGAGGGGAGGGGAGGCTACACCTTC. Protein: CASSLEGRGGYTF.

This chain uses TRBV2 with TRBJ1-2; a weak D match, TRBD1 (5 bases). CDR3 length equals 16 residues. Between the trimmed V and J ends, which lost 6 bases and 1 base, there was a span of 18 bases. Germline V gene sequence: CDR1 SNHLY, CDR2 FYNNEI. Here the CDR3 DNA reads TGTGCCAGCAGCGGGACGTCCGCCAGCCTTAACTATGGCTACACCTTC. Its protein is CASSGTSASLNYGYTF.

The rearrangement joins TRBV11-2 to TRBJ2-1; possible D gene TRBD1, 6 bases. Near its end, the DNA agrees better with TRBJ2-3, so the J call may be wrong. This CDR3 is 14 amino acids long. CDR1 is SGHAT and CDR2 is FQNNGV in the germline V gene. Here the CDR3 DNA reads TGTGCCAGCAGCTTACAGGGGCCCACAGATACGCAGTATTTT. It yields the protein CASSLQGPTDTQYF.

This clonotype was picked up many times. This sequence joins TRBV12-3 or TRBV12-4 and TRBJ2-1; 11 nucleotides line up with TRBD1. The V and J ends lost 4 bases and 6 bases, in that order; junction bases with no gene match: 5. CDR3 length equals 15 residues. CDR3 nucleotide sequence: TGTGCCAGCAGTTACGCCGGGACAGGGGGCAATGAGCAGTTCTTC. Its protein is CASSYAGTGGNEQFF.

In this sample, this clonotype turned up many times. The CDR3 bases are TGTGCCAGCAGTTACTCTGAGCGGGGGATCACAGATACGCAGTATTTT. This encodes CASSYSERGITDTQYF. The chain uses TRBV6-5 and TRBJ2-3, with 8 bases aligning to TRBD2. Germline trimming cut 0 bases from V and 2 bases from J; bases unmatched to any gene: 4. Germline loops: CDR1 MNHEY, CDR2 SVGAGI. This CDR3 has 16 amino acids.

This clonotype was observed many times. This sequence joins TRBV6-1 and TRBJ2-3; D possibly corresponds to TRBD2 (5 bases). Germline V gene lookup returns CDR1 MNHNS and CDR2 SASEGT. The V end lost 7 bases, the J end lost 6 bases, and 17 bases lay between the germline ends. The CDR3 is made up of 14 amino acids. CDR3 loop: CASTVGGPGDTQYF. The CDR3 coding sequence is TGTGCCAGCACGGTGGGCGGGCCTGGGGATACGCAGTATTTT.

This clonotype was recorded many times. The gene calls are TRBV9 and TRBJ2-7, with a tentative D call TRBD2 (6 bases). V lost 0 bases to trimming and J lost 7 bases, with 11 bases between them. The CDR3 spans 13 residues. Germline V CDR1 and CDR2: SGDLS, YYNGEE. Written as DNA, the CDR3 is TGTGCCAGCAGCGTAGGATTAGGGAGGGAGCAGTACTTC. This sequence encodes CASSVGLGREQYF.

V usage is TRBV18 and J usage is TRBJ1-1; a weak D match, TRBD1 (6 bases). The CDR3 loop spans 14 amino acids. The ends were cut back, 3 bases at V and 4 bases at J, with 12 bases in the middle. Germline values: CDR1 KGHSH, CDR2 LQKENI. As DNA, the CDR3 is TGTGCCAGCTCACCCCCCGTGGGGGCCACTGAAGCTTTCTTT. It yields the protein CASSPPVGATEAFF.

This clonotype was observed many times. This rearrangement joins TRBV6-5 to TRBJ2-7; 9 bases fit TRBD1. The junction had 14 bases not matched to a gene; V was cut back by 4 bases and J by 4 bases. The germline CDR1 and CDR2 sequences are MNHEY and SVGAGI. The CDR3 totals 17 residues. The CDR3 is CASSFDSHPGQGYEQYF. In DNA form, the CDR3 reads TGTGCCAGCAGTTTCGACTCCCATCCGGGACAGGGATACGAGCAGTACTTC.

The chain combines TRBV7-9 with TRBJ1-1; weak D call: TRBD1 (6 bases). CDR1 and CDR2 (germline): SEHNR, FQNEAQ (reference sequence). Between the trimmed V and J ends, which lost 2 bases and 5 bases, there was a span of 12 bases. This CDR3 is 14 amino acids long. The CDR3, as DNA: TGTGCCAGCAGCTTACTAGGGGGTGGTACTGAAGCTTTCTTT. It codes for CASSLLGGGTEAFF.

The chain is built from TRBV5-4 and TRBJ2-5; TRBD1 matches at 10 bases. V trimming: 4 bases; J trimming: 1 base; junction bases outside the gene matches: 10. Looked up from germline, CDR1 is SGHNT and CDR2 is YYREEE (reference sequence). The CDR3 sequence is 17 residues long. The CDR3 region has the DNA TGTGCCAGCAGCCCGTGGCCCCGGGACAGGGGCCAAGAGACCCAGTACTTC. It encodes CASSPWPRDRGQETQYF.

This clonotype showed up many times. The J gene is TRBJ2-1, the V gene TRBV7-3, with D hard to call. Deletions cut 5 bases from V and 0 bases from J, with 11 bases between. Germline values: CDR1 SGHTA, CDR2 FQGTGA. This CDR3 spans 15 amino acids. The CDR3 here is CASSPTSSSYNEQFF. CDR3 coding DNA: TGTGCCAGCAGCCCGACTTCTAGCTCCTACAATGAGCAGTTCTTC.

This clonotype was observed at least ten times. The gene calls are TRBV12-3 or TRBV12-4 and TRBJ1-5, with 10 bases matching TRBD1. The ends lost 3 bases at V and 0 bases at J; junction bases unmatched: 8. The CDR3 runs 18 residues. CDR3 residues: CASSFRTGGSRSNQPQHF. CDR3 coding DNA: TGTGCCAGCAGTTTTCGGACAGGGGGGTCTCGTAGCAATCAGCCCCAGCATTTT.

This clonotype showed up many times. The rearrangement uses TRBV9 and TRBJ2-7; D is uncertain. The germline gives CDR1 SGDLS, CDR2 YYNGEE. This CDR3 comprises 13 residues. The ends were cut back, 4 bases at V and 2 bases at J, with 10 bases in the middle. The CDR3 loop reads CASSPPSAYEQYF. For the CDR3, the DNA is TGTGCCAGCAGCCCCCCGTCAGCCTACGAGCAGTACTTC.

This chain uses TRBV5-8 with TRBJ1-2; D remains unclear. Deletions cut 2 bases from V and 4 bases from J, with 21 bases between. Germline assignment: CDR1 SGHTS and CDR2 YDEGEE. The CDR3 is 17 residues long. This chain's CDR3 is CASSFAGWTSAGYGYTF. CDR3 DNA sequence: TGTGCCAGCAGCTTTGCCGGGTGGACCTCAGCAGGCTATGGCTACACCTTC.

This clonotype was counted many times. The genes are TRBV28 and TRBJ2-1; 12 nucleotides align to TRBD2. Germline CDR1 and CDR2: MDHEN and SYDVKM. The CDR3 is made up of 18 amino acids. With 5 bases clipped from V and 3 bases from J, the junction kept 11 bases outside the gene matches. CDR3 in amino acids: CASSSISSTSGSYNEQFF. The CDR3 coding sequence is TGTGCCAGCAGTAGCATCTCTTCGACTAGCGGGAGCTACAATGAGCAGTTCTTC.